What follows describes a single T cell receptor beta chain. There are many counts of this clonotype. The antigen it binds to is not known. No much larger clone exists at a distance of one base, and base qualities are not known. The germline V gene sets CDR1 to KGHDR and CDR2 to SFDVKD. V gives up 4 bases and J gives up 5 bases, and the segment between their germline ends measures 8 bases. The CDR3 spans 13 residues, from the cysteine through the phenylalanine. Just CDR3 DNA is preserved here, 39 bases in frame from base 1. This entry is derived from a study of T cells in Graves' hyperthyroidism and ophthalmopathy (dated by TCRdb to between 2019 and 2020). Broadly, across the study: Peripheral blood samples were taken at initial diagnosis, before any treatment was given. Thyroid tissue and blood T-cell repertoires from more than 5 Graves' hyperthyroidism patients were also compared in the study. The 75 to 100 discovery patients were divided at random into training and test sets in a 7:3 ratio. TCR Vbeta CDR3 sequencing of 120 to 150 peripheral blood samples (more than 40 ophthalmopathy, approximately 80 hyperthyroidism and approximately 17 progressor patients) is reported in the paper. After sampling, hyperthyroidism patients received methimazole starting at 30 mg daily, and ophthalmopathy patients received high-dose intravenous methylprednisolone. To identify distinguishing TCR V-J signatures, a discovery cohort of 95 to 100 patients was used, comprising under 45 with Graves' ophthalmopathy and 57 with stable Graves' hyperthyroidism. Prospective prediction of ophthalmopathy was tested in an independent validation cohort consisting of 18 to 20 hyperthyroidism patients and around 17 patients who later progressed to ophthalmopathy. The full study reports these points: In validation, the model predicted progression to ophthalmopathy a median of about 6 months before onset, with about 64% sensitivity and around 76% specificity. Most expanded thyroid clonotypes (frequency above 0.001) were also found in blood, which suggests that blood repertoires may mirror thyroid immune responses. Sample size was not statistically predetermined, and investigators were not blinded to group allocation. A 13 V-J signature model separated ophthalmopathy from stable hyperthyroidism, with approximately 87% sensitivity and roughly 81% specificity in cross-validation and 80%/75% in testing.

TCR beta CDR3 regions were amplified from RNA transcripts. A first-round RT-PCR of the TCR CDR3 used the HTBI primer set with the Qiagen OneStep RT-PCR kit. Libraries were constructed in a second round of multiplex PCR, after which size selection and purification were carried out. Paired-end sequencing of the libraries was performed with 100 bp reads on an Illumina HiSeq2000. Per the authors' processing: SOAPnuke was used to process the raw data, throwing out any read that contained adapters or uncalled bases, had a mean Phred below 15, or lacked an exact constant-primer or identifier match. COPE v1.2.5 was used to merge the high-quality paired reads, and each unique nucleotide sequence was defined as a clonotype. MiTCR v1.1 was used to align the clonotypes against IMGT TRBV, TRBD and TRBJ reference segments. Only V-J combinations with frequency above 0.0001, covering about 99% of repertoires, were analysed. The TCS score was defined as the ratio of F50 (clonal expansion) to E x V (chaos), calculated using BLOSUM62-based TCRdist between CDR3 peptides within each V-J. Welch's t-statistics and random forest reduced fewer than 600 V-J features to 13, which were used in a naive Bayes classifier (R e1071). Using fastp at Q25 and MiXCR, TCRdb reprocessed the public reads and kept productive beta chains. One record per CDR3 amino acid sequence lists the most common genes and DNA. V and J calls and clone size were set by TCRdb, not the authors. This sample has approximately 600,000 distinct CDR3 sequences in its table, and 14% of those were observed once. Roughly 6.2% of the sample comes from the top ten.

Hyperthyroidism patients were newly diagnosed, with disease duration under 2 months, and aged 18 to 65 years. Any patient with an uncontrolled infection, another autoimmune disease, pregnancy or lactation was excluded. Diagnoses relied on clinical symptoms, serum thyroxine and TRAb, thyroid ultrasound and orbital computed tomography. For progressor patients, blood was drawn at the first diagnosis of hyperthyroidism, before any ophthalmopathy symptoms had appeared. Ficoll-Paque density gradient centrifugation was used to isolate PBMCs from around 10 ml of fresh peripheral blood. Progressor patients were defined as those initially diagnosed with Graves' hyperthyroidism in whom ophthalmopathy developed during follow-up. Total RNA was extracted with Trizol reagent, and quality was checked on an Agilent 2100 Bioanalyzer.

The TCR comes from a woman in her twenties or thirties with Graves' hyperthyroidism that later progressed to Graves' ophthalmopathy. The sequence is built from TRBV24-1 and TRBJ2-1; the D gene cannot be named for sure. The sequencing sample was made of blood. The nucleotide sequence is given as TGTGCCACCAGTGAGGAGTTTGACAATGAGCAGTTCTTC. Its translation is CATSEEFDNEQFF.